This TCR beta chain is from a study of T cell repertoires in cytomegalovirus infection. Study-wide context: It can be stated that public TCR beta signatures indicated CMV infection as well as a matching HLA type. General study points: Of the TCR beta families, the public ones yielded a cumulative frequency that identified carriers of CMV plus the relevant HLA. In two of eight donors, the top clonotype was HLA-C-restricted CMV-specific.

Via MiXCR, TCRdb re-called the reads, giving one row per CDR3 protein. The table has approximately 250,000 distinct CDR3 sequences, 22% seen once; the top ten hold roughly 18%. This clonotype came up a few times. Its cognate antigen is unknown. Sequenced sample: CD8+ T cells from PBMCs. The sequence was obtained from a human donor in good health (CMV status not recorded). Some clones in this sample may be carry-over from other donors' samples.

The CDR3: CASSLEVSWGGYTF. CDR3 bases: TGTGCCAGCAGCTTAGAGGTGTCCTGGGGCGGCTACACCTTC. This chain uses TRBV7-9 with TRBJ1-2, with a possible D match to TRBD1 (5 bases). V was shortened by 1 base and J by 8 bases, with 14 bases between the two germline ends. CDR1 is SEHNR and CDR2 is FQNEAQ in the germline V gene (reference sequence). The CDR3 is 14 residues long.